The source of this T cell receptor (beta chain) is a study of T cell responses to AZD1222 COVID-19 vaccine. Study-level results: Targeting of unmutated variant regions was reportedly seen in nearly half of spike-specific TCRs. Increases in Spike-specific TCR breadth and depth were seen after two AZD1222 doses. Donors were largely white British and mainly female; clonal diversity was possibly underestimated.

A remark on this clone: What it binds is unknown.

Sequencing used immunoSEQ multiplex PCR; TCRdb keeps in-frame clones, though not all of them. The sample lists more than 150,000 clones, approximately 90% seen once, with about 1.6% in the top ten. V lost 5 bases and J lost 7, with 14 bases in between. CDR3 size: 13 residues. CDR1 is SGHTA, CDR2 FQGNSA, per germline. The V gene is TRBV7-2, the J gene TRBJ1-2; the D gene is possibly TRBD1 (5 bases). The starting material was peripheral blood, obtained on day 0 of AZD1222 vaccination. The TCR was taken from an adult in good health. CDR3 amino acids: CASSPQGTSGYTF. The CDR3 DNA sequence: TGTGCCAGCAGCCCTCAAGGGACCTCTGGCTACACCTTC.